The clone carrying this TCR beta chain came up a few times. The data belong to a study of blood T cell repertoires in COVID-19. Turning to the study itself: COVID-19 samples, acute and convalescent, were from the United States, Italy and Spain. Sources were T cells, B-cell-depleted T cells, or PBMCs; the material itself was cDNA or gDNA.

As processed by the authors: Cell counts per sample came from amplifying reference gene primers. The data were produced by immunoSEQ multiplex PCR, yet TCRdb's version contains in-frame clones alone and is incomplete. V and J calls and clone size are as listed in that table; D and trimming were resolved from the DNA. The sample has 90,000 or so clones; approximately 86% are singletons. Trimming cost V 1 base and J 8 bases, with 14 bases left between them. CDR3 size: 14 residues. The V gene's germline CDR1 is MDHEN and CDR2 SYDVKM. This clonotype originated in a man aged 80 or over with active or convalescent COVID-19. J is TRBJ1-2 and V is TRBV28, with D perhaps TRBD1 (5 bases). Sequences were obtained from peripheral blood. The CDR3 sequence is CASSLSGREGGYTF. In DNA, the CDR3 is TGTGCCAGCAGTTTATCGGGCAGGGAGGGAGGCTACACCTTC.